This TCR beta chain was profiled in a study of T cells after yellow fever vaccination. TCRdb reprocessed the 5' RACE reads with MiXCR, giving one entry per CDR3 protein. The repertoire consists of about 120,000 distinct CDR3 sequences, with about 7% occurring once and the leading ten covering over 2.5%. The sample holds many counts of this clonotype. The receptor's source is a man aged 18 to 29 who received the YFV17D yellow fever vaccine. The sample was CD4+ T cells sorted from PBMCs, taken 35 to 50 days after the first yellow fever vaccination.

DNA for the CDR3: TGTGCCATAACGGGGAGCGTCGGTATTCAGTACTTC. This sequence encodes CAITGSVGIQYF. This rearrangement joins TRBV6-5 to TRBJ2-4; TRBD2 might be the D (5 bases). Germline assignment: CDR1 MNHEY and CDR2 SVGAGI. The CDR3 runs 12 residues. Trimming took 10 bases from V and 10 from J, leaving 17 bases between them.